The subject of this entry is one T cell receptor beta chain. The data originate from a study of T cell changes during pregnancy in multiple sclerosis. Germline V CDR1 and CDR2: SGHAT, FQNNGV. The CDR3 is 15 residues long. After removal of 5 bases from V and 4 bases from J, the junction contained 7 bases not matched to a gene. TCRdb keeps only in-frame clones here, not all; method: immunoSEQ multiplex PCR. The table lists under 50,000 clones, roughly 89% of them singletons, with approximately 0.62% in the top ten. The specimen comprised CD4+ T cells from peripheral blood mononuclear cells, sampled in the first trimester of pregnancy. The rearrangement joins TRBV11-2 to TRBJ2-3; 9 positions agree with TRBD2. This clonotype was obtained from a female donor with multiple sclerosis, enrolled in a pregnancy study. CDR3 protein: CASSPFAGGADTQYF. DNA of the CDR3: TGTGCCAGCAGCCCCTTTGCGGGGGGGGCAGATACGCAGTATTTT.